Listed below are T cell receptor beta chains from one sample, sequenced in a study of identifying expanded T cells in peripheral blood. Repertoires were generated with immunoSEQ multiplex PCR, while TCRdb's copy carries only in-frame clones and drops some. In the table there are approximately 100,000 clones, around 89% of which are singletons. The specimen sequenced was blood. Receptor source: a person between 18 and 70 years old in good health. CDR3s include the opening cysteine and the closing phenylalanine or tryptophan. D genes are given only for firm matches. The size entry is marked missing in some rows and otherwise reads once, few, many or a size class.

CDR3: CASSVTSGGAGEQFF
DNA: TGTGCCAGCAGCGTTACTAGCGGGGGGGCCGGTGAGCAGTTCTTC
J: TRBJ2-1
V: TRBV7-6
size: NA
D: TRBD2

CDR3: CASSPSGQGALSDTQYF
DNA: TGTGCCAGCAGTCCATCGGGACAGGGGGCGCTTTCAGATACGCAGTATTTT
J: TRBJ2-3
V: TRBV28
size: NA
D: TRBD1

CDR3: CASSYGRNQPQHF
DNA: TGTGCCAGCAGTTACGGGCGCAATCAGCCCCAGCATTTT
J: TRBJ1-5
V: TRBV6-5
size: NA
D: NA

CDR3: CASSPDLPRESNQPQHF
DNA: TGTGCCAGCTCACCTGACCTCCCCAGGGAGAGCAATCAGCCCCAGCATTTT
J: TRBJ1-5
V: TRBV18
size: few
D: NA

CDR3: CASSLEAVRVYEQYF
DNA: TGCGCCAGCAGCTTGGAAGCGGTCAGGGTCTACGAGCAGTACTTC
J: TRBJ2-7
V: TRBV5-1
size: NA
D: NA

CDR3: CASSPNPVDNEQFF
DNA: TGTGCCAGCAGCCCAAACCCGGTGGACAATGAGCAGTTCTTC
J: TRBJ2-1
V: TRBV7-7
size: NA
D: NA

CDR3: CASVGGNSPLHF
DNA: TGTGCCAGCGTTGGGGGTAATTCACCCCTCCACTTT
J: TRBJ1-6
V: TRBV6-5
size: once
D: NA

CDR3: CATSRDQGNEKLFF
DNA: TGTGCCACCAGCAGAGATCAGGGAAATGAAAAACTGTTTTTT
J: TRBJ1-4
V: TRBV15
size: NA
D: NA

CDR3: CAISEGNQPQHF
DNA: TGTGCCATCAGTGAAGGCAATCAGCCCCAGCATTTT
J: TRBJ1-5
V: TRBV10-3
size: few
D: NA

CDR3: CASSDQGVANYGYTF
DNA: TGTGCCAGCAGCGATCAGGGGGTAGCTAACTATGGCTACACCTTC
J: TRBJ1-2
V: TRBV7-8
size: NA
D: TRBD1

CDR3: CASSLAWGRPYEQYF
DNA: TGTGCCAGCAGCTTAGCCTGGGGTCGGCCCTACGAGCAGTACTTC
J: TRBJ2-7
V: TRBV7-2
size: NA
D: NA

CDR3: CASRNLGSPNSPLHF
DNA: TGCGCCAGCCGTAACCTTGGGTCCCCCAATTCACCCCTCCACTTT
J: TRBJ1-6
V: TRBV5-1
size: NA
D: NA

CDR3: CAWTGGETQYF
DNA: TGTGCCTGGACAGGGGGTGAGACCCAGTACTTC
J: TRBJ2-5
V: TRBV30
size: NA
D: TRBD1

CDR3: CAWSSPRVSEQYF
DNA: TGTGCCTGGAGTAGTCCACGGGTGTCGGAACAGTACTTC
J: TRBJ2-7
V: TRBV30
size: NA
D: NA

CDR3: CASGAAGGTYEQYF
DNA: TGTGCTAGTGGAGCAGCGGGGGGGACCTACGAGCAGTACTTC
J: TRBJ2-7
V: TRBV12-5
size: once
D: TRBD2

CDR3: CAISEHPGNNEKLFF
DNA: TGTGCCATCAGTGAGCACCCAGGGAATAATGAAAAACTGTTTTTT
J: TRBJ1-4
V: TRBV10-3
size: NA
D: NA

CDR3: CASIVGGSNSPLHF
DNA: TGTGCCAGCATCGTGGGGGGGAGTAATTCACCCCTCCACTTT
J: TRBJ1-6
V: TRBV6-6
size: NA
D: NA

CDR3: CASSEYPGGGSNQPQHF
DNA: TGTGCCAGCAGTGAATATCCGGGGGGCGGGAGCAATCAGCCCCAGCATTTT
J: TRBJ1-5
V: TRBV2
size: NA
D: NA

CDR3: CASGSGGIYNEQFF
DNA: TGTGCCAGTGGAAGCGGGGGGATTTACAATGAGCAGTTCTTC
J: TRBJ2-1
V: TRBV19
size: NA
D: TRBD2

CDR3: CAISEGETQYF
DNA: TGTGCCATCAGTGAAGGGGAGACCCAGTACTTC
J: TRBJ2-5
V: TRBV10-3
size: NA
D: NA

CDR3: CASSIQGANTEAFF
DNA: TGTGCCAGCAGTATACAGGGGGCGAATACTGAAGCTTTCTTT
J: TRBJ1-1
V: TRBV2
size: NA
D: TRBD1

CDR3: CASSLGGNTQYF
DNA: TGTGCCAGCAGCTTAGGGGGGAATACGCAGTATTTT
J: TRBJ2-3
V: TRBV7-9
size: NA
D: NA

CDR3: CASSEPPGPQAGELFF
DNA: TGCGCCAGCAGTGAGCCTCCGGGACCACAGGCCGGGGAGCTGTTTTTT
J: TRBJ2-2
V: TRBV10-1
size: NA
D: NA

CDR3: CASSLQSSYNSPLHF
DNA: TGTGCCAGCAGCCTACAGAGCTCCTATAATTCACCCCTCCACTTT
J: TRBJ1-6
V: TRBV6-1
size: NA
D: NA

CDR3: CASSLVPYEQYF
DNA: TGTGCCAGCAGCTTAGTTCCCTACGAGCAGTACTTC
J: TRBJ2-7
V: TRBV11-2
size: NA
D: NA

CDR3: CASSQSGGWDTQYF
DNA: TGCGCCAGCAGCCAATCAGGGGGTTGGGATACGCAGTATTTT
J: TRBJ2-3
V: TRBV4-1
size: NA
D: TRBD1

CDR3: CASSLPTGGNTEAFF
DNA: TGTGCCAGCAGCCTCCCGACAGGGGGGAACACTGAAGCTTTCTTT
J: TRBJ1-1
V: TRBV11-2
size: NA
D: TRBD1

CDR3: CASGHLSDGASSYNEQFF
DNA: TGTGCTAGTGGTCACCTTTCAGACGGGGCCAGCTCCTACAATGAGCAGTTCTTC
J: TRBJ2-1
V: TRBV12-5
size: NA
D: NA

CDR3: CASSPAEYGYTF
DNA: TGTGCCAGCTCACCCGCGGAATATGGCTACACCTTC
J: TRBJ1-2
V: TRBV18
size: NA
D: NA

CDR3: CASSRDPPTGELFF
DNA: TGTGCCAGCAGCCGGGACCCACCCACCGGGGAGCTGTTTTTT
J: TRBJ2-2
V: TRBV7-2
size: NA
D: NA

CDR3: CASSGDDRGTEAFF
DNA: TGTGCCAGCAGTGGGGACGACAGGGGGACTGAAGCTTTCTTT
J: TRBJ1-1
V: TRBV2
size: NA
D: TRBD1

CDR3: CASSRESRPGYGYTF
DNA: TGCGCCAGCAGCCGGGAGAGTCGGCCGGGATATGGCTACACCTTC
J: TRBJ1-2
V: TRBV4-1
size: NA
D: NA

CDR3: CASSFNGDEQFF
DNA: TGTGCCAGCAGTTTCAATGGTGATGAGCAGTTCTTC
J: TRBJ2-1
V: TRBV27
size: NA
D: NA

CDR3: CASSASRNTEAFF
DNA: TGCGCCAGCAGCGCTTCACGGAACACTGAAGCTTTCTTT
J: TRBJ1-1
V: TRBV4-3
size: NA
D: NA

CDR3: CASSFLGTQKDTDTQYF
DNA: TGTGCCAGCAGCTTTCTCGGGACACAGAAAGACACAGATACGCAGTATTTT
J: TRBJ2-3
V: TRBV7-9
size: NA
D: NA

CDR3: CASAEGAAKNIQYF
DNA: TGTGCCAGCGCGGAGGGGGCAGCCAAAAACATTCAGTACTTC
J: TRBJ2-4
V: TRBV6-5
size: NA
D: NA

CDR3: CASSLHTSTNEQFF
DNA: TGCGCCAGCAGCTTGCACACTAGTACCAATGAGCAGTTCTTC
J: TRBJ2-1
V: TRBV5-1
size: NA
D: NA

CDR3: CASSVGGLQETQYF
DNA: TGTGCCAGCAGCGTGGGGGGGCTCCAAGAGACCCAGTACTTC
J: TRBJ2-5
V: TRBV9
size: NA
D: NA

CDR3: CASSLRGLRDGYTF
DNA: TGTGCCAGCAGCTTAAGGGGTCTAAGGGATGGCTACACCTTC
J: TRBJ1-2
V: TRBV13
size: NA
D: NA

CDR3: CASSYGQGLPGPQHF
DNA: TGTGCCAGCAGTTACGGGCAGGGGCTACCGGGGCCCCAGCATTTT
J: TRBJ1-5
V: TRBV6-5
size: NA
D: NA

CDR3: CASSPSGTDPYSRYF
DNA: TGTGCCAGCAGCCCATCCGGGACCGACCCCTACAGTCGGTACTTC
J: TRBJ2-7
V: TRBV7-2
size: NA
D: NA

CDR3: CASSPRTGVYEQYF
DNA: TGTGCCAGCAGCCCGAGAACAGGGGTCTACGAGCAGTACTTC
J: TRBJ2-7
V: TRBV28
size: NA
D: TRBD1

CDR3: CASSLGRGRQETQYF
DNA: TGTGCCAGCAGCTTAGGTCGGGGGCGCCAAGAGACCCAGTACTTC
J: TRBJ2-5
V: TRBV11-3
size: NA
D: NA